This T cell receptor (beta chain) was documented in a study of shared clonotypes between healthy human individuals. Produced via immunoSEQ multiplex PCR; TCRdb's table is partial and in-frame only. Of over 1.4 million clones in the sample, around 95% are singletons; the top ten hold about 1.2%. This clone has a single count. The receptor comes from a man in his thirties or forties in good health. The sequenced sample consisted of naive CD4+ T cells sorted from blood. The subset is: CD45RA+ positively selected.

CDR3 nucleotides: TGTGCCAGCACCGAAATCTCGGACAGGGGCGTAGAGACCCAGTACTTC. Residues: CASTEISDRGVETQYF. The chain has TRBV27 and TRBJ2-5; 9 bases match TRBD1. The V segment lost 7 bases and the J segment 4 bases; nucleotides outside the gene matches: 13. The CDR3 runs to 16 residues. The germline gives CDR1 MNHEY, CDR2 SMNVEV (reference sequence).